This T cell receptor beta chain was captured by sequencing in a study of T cells in Graves' hyperthyroidism and ophthalmopathy. The CDR3 extends over 16 amino acids. The germline gives CDR1 SGHAT, CDR2 FQNNGV. V dropped 2 bases and J dropped 3 bases, with 13 bases sitting between them. This clonotype occurred a few times. No antigen is known for it. Uncontrolled infection, other autoimmune disease, pregnancy and lactation each barred patients from inclusion. RNA transcripts were the template for amplifying TCR beta CDR3 regions. RT-PCR in the first round (using the HTBI primer set) targeted the TCR CDR3. TCRdb re-derived calls from the multiplex PCR reads in MiXCR, one entry per CDR3 protein. Of about 550,000 distinct CDR3 sequences in the sample, about 20% are singletons; the top ten hold around a quarter. Findings and caveats of the study: Ophthalmopathy was identified by the model a median around 6 months ahead of onset. Within blood appeared most thyroid clonotypes that had expanded above 0.001.

The source material was blood. This sequence originates from a man between 18 and 29 years old with Graves' hyperthyroidism. This sequence joins TRBV11-2 and TRBJ2-2, with D possibly being TRBD1 or TRBD2 (6 bases each). CDR3 sequence (DNA): TGTGCCAGCAGCTTAACTCGGGGGCTCCACACCGGGGAGCTGTTTTTT. It specifies CASSLTRGLHTGELFF.